The present TCR beta chain was sequenced within a study of cytotoxic CD8 clonotypes in ibrutinib-treated CLL. Study details: Investigators collected response samples after a median about 12 months of treatment, range 6 to 36.

Findings and limits, study-wide: Private clonotypes, not public ones, expanded at ibrutinib response.

CDR1 and CDR2 (germline): MNHNS, SASEGT. The V segment lost 3 bases and the J segment 3 bases; nucleotides outside the gene matches: 5. CDR3 length: 15 amino acids. Profiled with immunoSEQ multiplex PCR; TCRdb holds only in-frame clones, not every one. The table records approximately 210,000 clones, 55% to 85% of them present only once. This clone was seen just once. Its antigen is not known. The sample was PBMCs, taken after 24 months of ibrutinib treatment. V and J are TRBV6-1 and TRBJ2-7, with 10 bases fitting TRBD2. The TCR sequence derives from a human donor with chronic lymphocytic leukemia. CDR3 nucleotide sequence: TGTGCCAGCAGTGACCTAGCGGGAGCAGACTACGAGCAGTACTTC. This codes for CASSDLAGADYEQYF.